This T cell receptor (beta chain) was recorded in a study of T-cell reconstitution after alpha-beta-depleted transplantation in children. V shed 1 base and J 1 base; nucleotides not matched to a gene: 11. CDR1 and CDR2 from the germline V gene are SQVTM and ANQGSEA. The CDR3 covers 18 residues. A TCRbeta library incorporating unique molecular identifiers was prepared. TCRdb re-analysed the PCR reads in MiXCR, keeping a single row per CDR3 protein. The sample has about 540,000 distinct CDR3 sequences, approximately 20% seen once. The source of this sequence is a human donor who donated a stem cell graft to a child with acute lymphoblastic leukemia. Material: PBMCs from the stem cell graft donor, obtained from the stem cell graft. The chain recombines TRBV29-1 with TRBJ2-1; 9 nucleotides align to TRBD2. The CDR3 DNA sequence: TGCAGCGTTGAAGGATCGGACCTAGCGGGGCGGTCCTACAATGAGCAGTTCTTC. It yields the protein CSVEGSDLAGRSYNEQFF.